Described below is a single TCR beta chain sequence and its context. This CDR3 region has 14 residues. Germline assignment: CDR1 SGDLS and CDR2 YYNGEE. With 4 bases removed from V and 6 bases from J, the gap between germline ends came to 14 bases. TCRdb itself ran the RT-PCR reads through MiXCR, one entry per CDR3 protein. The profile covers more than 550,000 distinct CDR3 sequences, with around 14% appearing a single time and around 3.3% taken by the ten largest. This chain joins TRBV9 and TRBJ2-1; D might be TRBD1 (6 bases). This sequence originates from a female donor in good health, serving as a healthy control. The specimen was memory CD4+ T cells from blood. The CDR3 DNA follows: TGTGCCAGCAGCTCAAACTTCAGGGGCAATGAGCAGTTCTTC. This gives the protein CASSSNFRGNEQFF. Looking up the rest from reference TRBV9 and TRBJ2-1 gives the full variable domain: DSGVTQTPKHLITATGQRVTLRCSPRSGDLSVYWYQQSLDQGLQFLIQYYNGEERAKGNILERFSAQQFPDLHSELNLSSLELGDSALYFCASSSNFRGNEQFFGPGTRLTVL.